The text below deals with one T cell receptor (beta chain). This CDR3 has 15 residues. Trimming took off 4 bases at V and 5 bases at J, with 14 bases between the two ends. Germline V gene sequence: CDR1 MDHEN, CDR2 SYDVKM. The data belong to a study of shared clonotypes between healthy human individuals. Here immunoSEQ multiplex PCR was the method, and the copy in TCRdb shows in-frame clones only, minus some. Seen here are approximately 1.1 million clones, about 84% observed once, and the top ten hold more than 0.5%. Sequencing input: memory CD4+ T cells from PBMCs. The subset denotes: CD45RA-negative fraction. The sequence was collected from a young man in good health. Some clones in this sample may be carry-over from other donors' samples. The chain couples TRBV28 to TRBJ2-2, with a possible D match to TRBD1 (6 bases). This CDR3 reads CASSSPGERTGELFF. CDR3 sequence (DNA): TGTGCCAGCAGTTCTCCAGGGGAGCGGACCGGGGAGCTGTTTTTT.